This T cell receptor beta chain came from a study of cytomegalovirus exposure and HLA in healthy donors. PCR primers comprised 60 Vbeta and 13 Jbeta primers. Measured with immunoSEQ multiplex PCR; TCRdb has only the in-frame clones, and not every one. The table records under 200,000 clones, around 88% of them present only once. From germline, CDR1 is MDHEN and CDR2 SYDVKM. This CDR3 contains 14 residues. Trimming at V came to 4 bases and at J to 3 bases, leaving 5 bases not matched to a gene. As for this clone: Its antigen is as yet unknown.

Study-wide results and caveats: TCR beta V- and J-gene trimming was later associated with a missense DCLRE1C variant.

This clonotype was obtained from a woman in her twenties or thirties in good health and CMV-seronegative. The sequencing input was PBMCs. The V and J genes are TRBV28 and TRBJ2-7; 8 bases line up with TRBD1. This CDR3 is CASSSGGQVYEQYF. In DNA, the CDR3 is TGTGCCAGCAGTTCTGGGGGACAGGTCTACGAGCAGTACTTC.